This T cell receptor beta chain came from a study of cytomegalovirus exposure and HLA in healthy donors. About the study: About 180 million T cells yielded approximately 100 million unique TCR beta sequences, as an earlier analysis found. Study-level points and caveats: When a later analysis was performed, an Asian-associated ancestry cluster reportedly had fewer N-insertions than the approximately 700-donor mean. Most of the TCR beta V segments (in an earlier analysis) were productive either about 87% or about 30% of the time.

Use of 60 Vbeta and 13 Jbeta primers characterized the PCR. Sequencing used immunoSEQ multiplex PCR; TCRdb keeps in-frame clones, though not all of them. The sample has about 140,000 clones, around 79% seen once. This clone was observed once. Its target is not known. The origin of this receptor is a man aged 18-30 years in good health and CMV-seronegative. Sequencing used PBMCs.

The DNA of the CDR3 is TGCGCCAGCAGCCCCAACCATTTTGCGGGAAATCAGCCCCAGCATTTT. Its translation is CASSPNHFAGNQPQHF. The rearrangement joins TRBV4-3 to TRBJ1-5, with D unresolved. The V gene's germline CDR1 is LGHNA and CDR2 YSLEER. The length of the CDR3 is 16 residues. Deletions cut 4 bases from V and 4 bases from J, with 17 bases between.